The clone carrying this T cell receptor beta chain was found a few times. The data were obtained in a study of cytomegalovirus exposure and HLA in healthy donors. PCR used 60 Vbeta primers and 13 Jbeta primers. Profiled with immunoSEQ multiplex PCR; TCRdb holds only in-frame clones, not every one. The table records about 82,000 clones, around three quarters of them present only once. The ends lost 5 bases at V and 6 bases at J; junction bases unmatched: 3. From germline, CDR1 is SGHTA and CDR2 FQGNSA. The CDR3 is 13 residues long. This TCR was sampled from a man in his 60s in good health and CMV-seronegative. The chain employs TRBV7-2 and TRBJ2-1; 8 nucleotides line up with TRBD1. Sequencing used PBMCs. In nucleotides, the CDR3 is TGTGCCAGCAGCCGGGACAGGAGCAATGAGCAGTTCTTC. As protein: CASSRDRSNEQFF.